This T cell receptor beta chain is drawn from a study of blood T cell repertoires in COVID-19. This table comes from immunoSEQ multiplex PCR, and its TCRdb copy is limited to in-frame clones, with some not included. The sample contains under 350,000 clones, 89% of which appear only once. This clonotype originated in a man aged 50-59 years with acute or convalescent COVID-19. Sequenced material: peripheral blood.

The chain's CDR3 is CASSVGRRPHEQYF. The CDR3 nucleotides are TGTGCCAGCAGCGTAGGGCGCAGGCCCCACGAGCAGTACTTC. The V and J genes are TRBV9 and TRBJ2-7, with D unclear. The V and J ends lost 0 bases and 5 bases respectively, with 12 bases between them. The germline V gene encodes CDR1 SGDLS and CDR2 YYNGEE. CDR3 length: 14 residues.